Following are 8 T cell receptor beta chains from one sample sequenced in a study of blood T cell repertoires in COVID-19. This table comes from immunoSEQ multiplex PCR, and its TCRdb copy is limited to in-frame clones, with some not included. The sample consists of about 110,000 clones, around 80% of them appearing once. Sequencing used peripheral blood. The receptors originated from a woman older than 75 with acute or convalescent COVID-19.

This rearrangement joins TRBV7-9 to TRBJ2-1; D might be TRBD2 (5 bases). Trimming took off 6 bases at V and 0 bases at J, with 12 bases between the two ends. CDR1 is SEHNR, CDR2 FQNEAQ, per germline (reference sequence). This CDR3 spans 15 amino acids. CDR3 DNA: TGTGCCAGCAGTCACCGTGAGGGCTCCTACAATGAGCAGTTCTTC. Its protein product is CASSHREGSYNEQFF.

This clone was counted a few times. This chain uses TRBV24-1 with TRBJ1-5; D perhaps matches TRBD1 (6 bases). Germline CDR1 reads KGHDR; CDR2 reads SFDVKD. The CDR3 loop spans 14 amino acids. V was cut by 4 bases and J by 10 bases, with 16 bases left in between. DNA for the CDR3: TGTGCCACCAGTGAGGGAGGGGGAGGTCAACCCCAGCATTTT. Translation gives CATSEGGGGQPQHF.

The chain links TRBV7-9 to TRBJ2-1; D unclear. The CDR3 has 14 residues. The ends were cut back, 1 base at V and 9 bases at J, with 13 bases in the middle. CDR1 and CDR2 from the germline V gene are SEHNR and FQNEAQ (reference sequence). CDR3 amino acids: CASSLDDSAGEQFF. The CDR3 DNA is TGTGCCAGCAGCTTAGATGACTCTGCTGGTGAGCAGTTCTTC.

The chain uses TRBV28 and TRBJ1-4; TRBD1 aligns across 11 bases. V dropped 4 bases and J dropped 6; count of bases not matched to a gene: 4. The germline V gene has CDR1 MDHEN and CDR2 SYDVKM. The CDR3 contains 15 residues. CDR3 sequence (DNA): TGTGCCAGCAGTTCTCCGGGACAGGGGGATGAAAAACTGTTTTTT. Translating gives CASSSPGQGDEKLFF. Complete variable domain (other parts from reference TRBV28 and TRBJ1-4): DVKVTQSSRYLVKRTGEKVFLECVQDMDHENMFWYRQDPGLGLRLIYFSYDVKMKEKGDIPEGYSVSREKKERFSLILESASTNQTSMYLCASSSPGQGDEKLFFGSGTQLSVL.

J is TRBJ2-3 and V is TRBV4-3; the match to TRBD1 covers 9 bases. The germline V gene has CDR1 LGHNA and CDR2 YSLEER. The V and J ends lost 0 bases and 3 bases, in that order; junction bases with no gene match: 4. The CDR3 runs to 16 residues. This CDR3 reads CASSQDPGTGTDTQYF. The CDR3 nucleotides read TGCGCCAGCAGCCAAGACCCCGGGACAGGGACAGATACGCAGTATTTT.

Only one count was recorded for this clone. This chain joins TRBV6-5 and TRBJ2-7, with 7 bases matching TRBD2. The CDR3 spans 14 residues. Germline lookup yields CDR1 MNHEY and CDR2 SVGAGI. V dropped 8 bases and J dropped 1; count of bases not matched to a gene: 8. Written as DNA, the CDR3 is TGTGCCAGCGGGGAGGGTGGACATTCCTACGAGCAGTACTTC. Translation: CASGEGGHSYEQYF.

The V and J genes are TRBV2 and TRBJ1-1; no clear D gene. The V gene lost 6 bases and the J gene lost 4 bases, with 6 bases spanning the gap. This CDR3 region has 11 residues. Germline V gene lookup returns CDR1 SNHLY and CDR2 FYNNEI. Written as DNA, the CDR3 is TGTGCCAGCAGGAAAGCCACTGAAGCTTTCTTT. It is translated as CASRKATEAFF. Supplemented by reference TRBV2 and TRBJ1-1, the full variable domain reads EPEVTQTPSHQVTQMGQEVILRCVPISNHLYFYWYRQILGQKVEFLVSFYNNEISEKSEIFDDQFSVERPDGSNFTLKIRSTKLEDSAMYFCASRKATEAFFGQGTRLTVV.

The rearrangement links TRBV5-6 to TRBJ1-6; 10 bases are a match to TRBD1. Germline V gives CDR1 SGHDT, CDR2 YYEEEE. The length of the CDR3 is 16 residues. The V and J ends lost 3 bases and 10 bases, in that order; junction bases with no gene match: 10. The CDR3 sequence is CASSWLTGGEGSPLHF. CDR3 DNA: TGTGCCAGCAGCTGGTTGACAGGGGGCGAGGGATCACCCCTCCACTTT.